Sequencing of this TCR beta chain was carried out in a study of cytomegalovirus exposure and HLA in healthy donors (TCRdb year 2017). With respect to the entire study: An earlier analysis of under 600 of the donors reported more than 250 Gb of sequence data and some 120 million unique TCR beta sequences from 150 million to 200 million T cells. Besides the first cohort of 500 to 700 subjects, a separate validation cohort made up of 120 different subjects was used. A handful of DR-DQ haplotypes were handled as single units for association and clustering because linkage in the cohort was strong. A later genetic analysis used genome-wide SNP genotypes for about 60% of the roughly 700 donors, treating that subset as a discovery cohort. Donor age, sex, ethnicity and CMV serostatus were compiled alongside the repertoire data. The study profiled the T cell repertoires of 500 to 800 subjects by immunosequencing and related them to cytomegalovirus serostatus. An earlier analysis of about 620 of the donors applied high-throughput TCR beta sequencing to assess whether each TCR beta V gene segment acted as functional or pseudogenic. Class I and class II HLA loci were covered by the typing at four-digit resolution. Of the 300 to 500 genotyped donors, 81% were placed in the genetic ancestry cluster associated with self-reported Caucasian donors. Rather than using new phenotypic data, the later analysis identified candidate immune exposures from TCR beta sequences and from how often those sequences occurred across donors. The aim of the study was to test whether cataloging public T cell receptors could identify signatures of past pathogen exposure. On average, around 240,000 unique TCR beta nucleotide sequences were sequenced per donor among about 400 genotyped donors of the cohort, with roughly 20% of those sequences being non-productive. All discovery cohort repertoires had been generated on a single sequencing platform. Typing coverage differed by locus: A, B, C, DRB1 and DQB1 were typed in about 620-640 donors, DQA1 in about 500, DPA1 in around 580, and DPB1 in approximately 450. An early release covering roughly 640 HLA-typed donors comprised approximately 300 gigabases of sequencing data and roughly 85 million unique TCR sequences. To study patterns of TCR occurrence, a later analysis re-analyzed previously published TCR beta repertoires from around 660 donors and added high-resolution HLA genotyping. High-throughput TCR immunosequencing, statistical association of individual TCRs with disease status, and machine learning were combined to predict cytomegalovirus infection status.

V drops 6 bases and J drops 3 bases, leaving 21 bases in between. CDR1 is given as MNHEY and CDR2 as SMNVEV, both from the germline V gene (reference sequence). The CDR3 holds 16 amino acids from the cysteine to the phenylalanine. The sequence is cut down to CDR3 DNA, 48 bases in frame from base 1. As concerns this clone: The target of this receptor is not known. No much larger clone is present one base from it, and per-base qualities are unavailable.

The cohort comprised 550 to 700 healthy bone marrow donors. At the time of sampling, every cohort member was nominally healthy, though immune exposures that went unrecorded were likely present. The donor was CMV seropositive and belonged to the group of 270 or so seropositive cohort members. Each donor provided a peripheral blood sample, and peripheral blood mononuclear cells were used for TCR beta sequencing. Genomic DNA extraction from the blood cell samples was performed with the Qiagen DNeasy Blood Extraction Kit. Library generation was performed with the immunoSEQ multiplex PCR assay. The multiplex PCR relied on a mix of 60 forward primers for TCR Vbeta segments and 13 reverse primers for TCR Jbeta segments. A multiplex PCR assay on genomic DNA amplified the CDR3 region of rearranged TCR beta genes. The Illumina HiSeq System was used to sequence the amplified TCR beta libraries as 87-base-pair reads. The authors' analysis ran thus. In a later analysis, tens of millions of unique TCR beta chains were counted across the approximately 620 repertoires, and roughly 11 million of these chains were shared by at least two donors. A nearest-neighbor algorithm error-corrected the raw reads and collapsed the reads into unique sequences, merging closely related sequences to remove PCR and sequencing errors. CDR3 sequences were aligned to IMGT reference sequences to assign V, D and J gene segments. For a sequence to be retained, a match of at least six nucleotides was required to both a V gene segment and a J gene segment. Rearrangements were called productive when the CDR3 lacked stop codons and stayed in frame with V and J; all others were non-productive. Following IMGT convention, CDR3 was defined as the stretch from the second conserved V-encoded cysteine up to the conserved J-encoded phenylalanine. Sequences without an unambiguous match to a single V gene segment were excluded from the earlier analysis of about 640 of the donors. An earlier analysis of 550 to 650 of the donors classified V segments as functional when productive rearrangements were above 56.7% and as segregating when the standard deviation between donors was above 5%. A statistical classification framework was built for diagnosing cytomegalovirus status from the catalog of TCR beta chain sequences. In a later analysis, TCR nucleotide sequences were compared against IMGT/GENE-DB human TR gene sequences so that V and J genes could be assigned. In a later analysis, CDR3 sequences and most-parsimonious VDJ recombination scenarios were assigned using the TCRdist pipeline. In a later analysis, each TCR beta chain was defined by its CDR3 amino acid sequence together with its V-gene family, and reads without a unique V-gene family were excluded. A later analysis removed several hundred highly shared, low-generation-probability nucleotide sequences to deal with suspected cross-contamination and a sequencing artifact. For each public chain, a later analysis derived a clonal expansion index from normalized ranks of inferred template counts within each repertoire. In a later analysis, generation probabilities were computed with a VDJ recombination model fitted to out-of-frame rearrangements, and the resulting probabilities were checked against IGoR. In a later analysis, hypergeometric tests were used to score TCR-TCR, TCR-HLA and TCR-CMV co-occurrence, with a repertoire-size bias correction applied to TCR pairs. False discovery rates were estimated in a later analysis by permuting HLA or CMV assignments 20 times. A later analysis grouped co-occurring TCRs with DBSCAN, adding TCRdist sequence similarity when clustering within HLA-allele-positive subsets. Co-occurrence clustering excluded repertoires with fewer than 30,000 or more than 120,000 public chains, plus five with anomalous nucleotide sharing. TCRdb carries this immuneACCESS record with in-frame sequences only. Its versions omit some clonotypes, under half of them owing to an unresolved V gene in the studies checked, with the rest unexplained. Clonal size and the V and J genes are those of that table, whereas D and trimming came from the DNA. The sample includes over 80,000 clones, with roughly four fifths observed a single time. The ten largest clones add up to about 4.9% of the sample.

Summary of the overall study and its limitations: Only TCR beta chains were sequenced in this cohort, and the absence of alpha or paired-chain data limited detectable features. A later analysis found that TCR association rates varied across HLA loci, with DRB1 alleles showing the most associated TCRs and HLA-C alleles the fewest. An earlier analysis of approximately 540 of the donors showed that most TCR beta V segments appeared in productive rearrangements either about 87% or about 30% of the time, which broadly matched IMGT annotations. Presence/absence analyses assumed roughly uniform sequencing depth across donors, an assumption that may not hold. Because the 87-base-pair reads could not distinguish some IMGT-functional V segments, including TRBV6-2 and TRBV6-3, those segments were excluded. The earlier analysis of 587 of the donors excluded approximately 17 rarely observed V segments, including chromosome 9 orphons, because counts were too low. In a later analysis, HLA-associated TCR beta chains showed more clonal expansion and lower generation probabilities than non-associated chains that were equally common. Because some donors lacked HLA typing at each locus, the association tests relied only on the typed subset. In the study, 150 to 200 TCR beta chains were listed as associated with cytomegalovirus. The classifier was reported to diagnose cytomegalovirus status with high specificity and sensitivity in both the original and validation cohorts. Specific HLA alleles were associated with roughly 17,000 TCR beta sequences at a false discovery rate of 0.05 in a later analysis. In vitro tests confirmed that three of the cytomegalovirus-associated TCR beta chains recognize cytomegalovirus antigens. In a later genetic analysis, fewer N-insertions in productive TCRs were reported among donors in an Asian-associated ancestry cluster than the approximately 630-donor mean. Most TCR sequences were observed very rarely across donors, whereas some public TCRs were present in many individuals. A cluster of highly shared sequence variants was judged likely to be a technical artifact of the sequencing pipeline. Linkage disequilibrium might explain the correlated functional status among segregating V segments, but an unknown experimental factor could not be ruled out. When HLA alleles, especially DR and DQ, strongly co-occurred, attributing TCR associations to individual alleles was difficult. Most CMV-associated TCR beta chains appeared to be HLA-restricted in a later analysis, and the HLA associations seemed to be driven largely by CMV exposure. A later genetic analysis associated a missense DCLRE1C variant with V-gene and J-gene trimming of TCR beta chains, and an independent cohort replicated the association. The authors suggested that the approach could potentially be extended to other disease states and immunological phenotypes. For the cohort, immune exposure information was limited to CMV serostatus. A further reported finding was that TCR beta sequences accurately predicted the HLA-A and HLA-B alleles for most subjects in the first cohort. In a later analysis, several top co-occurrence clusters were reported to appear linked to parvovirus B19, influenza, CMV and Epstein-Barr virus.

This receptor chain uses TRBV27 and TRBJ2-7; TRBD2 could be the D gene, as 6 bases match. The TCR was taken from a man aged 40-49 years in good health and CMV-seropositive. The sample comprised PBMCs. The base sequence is TGTGCCAGCAGATCCCCGGAGGGAAAGGCGGTCTACGAGCAGTACTTC. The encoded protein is CASRSPEGKAVYEQYF.